Listed here is a single T cell receptor beta chain. V dropped 2 bases and J dropped 6 bases, with 8 bases sitting between them. The CDR3 loop spans 13 amino acids. Germline lookup yields CDR1 SEHNR and CDR2 FQNEAQ (reference sequence). The entry originates in a study of cytomegalovirus exposure and HLA in healthy donors. Clones were sequenced by immunoSEQ multiplex PCR, and TCRdb holds only the in-frame ones, with some missing. The sample records 110,000 or so clones, approximately 88% being singletons. The rearrangement joins TRBV7-9 to TRBJ1-5, with D uncertain. Sequencing was carried out using PBMCs. The TCR comes from a man aged 18 to 29 in good health and CMV-seronegative. CDR3 in DNA: TGTGCCAGCAGCTTATGGGCGGGTCAGCCCCAGCATTTT. Protein sequence: CASSLWAGQPQHF.